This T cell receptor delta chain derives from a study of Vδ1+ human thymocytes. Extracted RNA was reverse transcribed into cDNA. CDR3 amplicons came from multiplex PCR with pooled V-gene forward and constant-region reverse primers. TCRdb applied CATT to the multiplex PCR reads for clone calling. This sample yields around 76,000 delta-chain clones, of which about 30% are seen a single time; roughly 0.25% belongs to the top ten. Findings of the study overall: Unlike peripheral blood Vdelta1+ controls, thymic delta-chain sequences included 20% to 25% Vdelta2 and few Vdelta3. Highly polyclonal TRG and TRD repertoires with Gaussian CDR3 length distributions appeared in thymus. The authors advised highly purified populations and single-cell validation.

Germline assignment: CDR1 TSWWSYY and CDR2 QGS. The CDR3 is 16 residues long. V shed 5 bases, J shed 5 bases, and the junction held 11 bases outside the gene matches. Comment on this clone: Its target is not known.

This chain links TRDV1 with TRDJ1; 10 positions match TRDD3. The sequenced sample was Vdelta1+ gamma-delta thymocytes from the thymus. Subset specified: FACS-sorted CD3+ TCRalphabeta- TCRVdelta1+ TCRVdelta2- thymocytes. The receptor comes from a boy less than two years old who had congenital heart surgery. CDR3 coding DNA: TGTGCTCTTGGGCCGAAGGGTGGGGGATACTTGGATAAACTCATCTTT. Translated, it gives CALGPKGGGYLDKLIF.